The entry below gives a single T cell receptor (beta chain) sequence along with its context. This sample is part of a study of CXCR3-negative and CXCR3-positive naive CD8 T cells. Preparation of TRB cDNA libraries relied on 5' RACE carrying UMI labels. No DNA is given; TCRdb re-called the 5' RACE reads and lists each CDR3 protein once. Recorded for this sample: over 100,000 distinct CDR3 sequences. Sample: naive CXCR3- CD8+ T cells from blood. Stated subset: CD45RO-CCR7+CD27+CD95- naive CD8+ T cells lacking CXCR3 (TNR3-). This receptor was obtained from a human donor in good health. Some clones in this sample may be carry-over from other donors' samples.

The CDR3 sequence is CASSQGPRQGPADEQFF. This chain uses TRBV4-1 with TRBJ2-1; the D gene TCRdb calls, TRBD1, cannot be checked with no DNA. Germline V gene sequence: CDR1 MGHRA, CDR2 YSYEKL. The CDR3 covers 17 residues.